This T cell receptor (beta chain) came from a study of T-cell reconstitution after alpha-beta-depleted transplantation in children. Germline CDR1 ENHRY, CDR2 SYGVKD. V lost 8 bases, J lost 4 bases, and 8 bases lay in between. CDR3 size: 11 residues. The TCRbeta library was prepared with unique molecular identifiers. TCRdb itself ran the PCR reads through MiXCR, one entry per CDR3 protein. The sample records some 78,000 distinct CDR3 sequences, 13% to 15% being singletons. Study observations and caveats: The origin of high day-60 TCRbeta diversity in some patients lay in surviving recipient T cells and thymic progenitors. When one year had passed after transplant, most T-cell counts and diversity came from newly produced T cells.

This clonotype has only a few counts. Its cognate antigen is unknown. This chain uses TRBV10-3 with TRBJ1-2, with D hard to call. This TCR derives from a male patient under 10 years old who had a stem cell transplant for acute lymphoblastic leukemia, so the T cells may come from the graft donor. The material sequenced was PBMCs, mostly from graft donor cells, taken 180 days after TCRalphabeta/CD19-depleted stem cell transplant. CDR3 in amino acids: CAIREIYGYTF. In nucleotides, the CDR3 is TGTGCCATCCGGGAAATCTATGGCTACACCTTC.